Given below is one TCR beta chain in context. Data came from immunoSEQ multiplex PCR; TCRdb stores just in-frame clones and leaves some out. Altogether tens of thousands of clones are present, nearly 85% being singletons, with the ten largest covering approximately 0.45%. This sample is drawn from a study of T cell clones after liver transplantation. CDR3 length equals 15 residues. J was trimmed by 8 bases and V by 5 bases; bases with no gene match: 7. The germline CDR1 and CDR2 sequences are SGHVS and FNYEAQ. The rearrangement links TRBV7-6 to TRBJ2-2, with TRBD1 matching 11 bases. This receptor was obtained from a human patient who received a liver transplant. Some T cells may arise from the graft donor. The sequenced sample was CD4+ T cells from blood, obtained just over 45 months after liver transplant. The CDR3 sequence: CASSLWTGGPGELFF. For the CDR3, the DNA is TGTGCCAGCAGCCTATGGACAGGGGGCCCGGGGGAGCTGTTTTTT.